The following is a T cell receptor (beta chain) sequence with its context. The data are from a study of blood T cell repertoires in COVID-19. Authors' processing steps: Researchers report that nucleated cell counts were estimated from reference gene primer amplification. The method was immunoSEQ multiplex PCR; TCRdb's version includes in-frame clones alone and lacks a portion of them. V, J and clone size derive from that table, while D and trimming were established from the DNA sequence. The data contain roughly 300,000 clones, under 95% of them seen just once; the ten biggest clones take up around 20%. The CDR3 consists of 11 residues. The ends were cut back, 5 bases at V and 11 bases at J, with 12 bases in the middle. CDR1 and CDR2 (germline): LGHDT, YNNKEL (reference sequence). Across over 20 US areas, participants ranged in age from 18 to 89 years. Cohorts were determined from participant-reported clinical history. Two negative PCRs, clearance, or symptom resolution characterized the recovered Cohort 3 donors.

Sequencing was performed on PBMCs or T cells enriched from blood (not recorded which). This rearrangement joins TRBV3-1 (or the pseudogene TRBV3-2) to TRBJ1-1; unclear D gene. The clonotype originates from a woman in her 30s who had recovered from COVID-19. The DNA for the CDR3 is TGTGCCAGCAGCTCCGGCGGCGAGGCTTTCTTT. Translation gives CASSSGGEAFF.